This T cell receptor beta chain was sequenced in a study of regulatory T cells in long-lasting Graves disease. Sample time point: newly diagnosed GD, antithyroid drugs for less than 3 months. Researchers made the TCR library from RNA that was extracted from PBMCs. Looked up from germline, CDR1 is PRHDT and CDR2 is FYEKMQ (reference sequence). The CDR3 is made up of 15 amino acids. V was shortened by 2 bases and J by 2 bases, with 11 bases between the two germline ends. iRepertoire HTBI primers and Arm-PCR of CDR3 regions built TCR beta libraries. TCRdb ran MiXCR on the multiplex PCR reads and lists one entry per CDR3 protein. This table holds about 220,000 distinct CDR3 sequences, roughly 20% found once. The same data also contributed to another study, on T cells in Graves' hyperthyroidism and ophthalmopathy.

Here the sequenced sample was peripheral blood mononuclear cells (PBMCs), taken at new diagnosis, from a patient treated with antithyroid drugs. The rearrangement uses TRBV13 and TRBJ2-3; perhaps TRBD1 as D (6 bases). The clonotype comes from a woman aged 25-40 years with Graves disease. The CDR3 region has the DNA TGTGCCAGCAGCTTAAAGGGACATAACACAGATACGCAGTATTTT. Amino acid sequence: CASSLKGHNTDTQYF.